Detailed here is one TCR beta chain. The CDR3 end shows no conserved phenylalanine or tryptophan, and so a read error is likely. No DNA is shown, since the ends of the CDR3 on it are uncertain; the CDR3 is the one TCRdb lists. These data belong to a study of tumor-infiltrating lymphocytes in oesophageal squamous cell carcinoma. TCRdb reprocessed the PCR reads with MiXCR, giving one entry per CDR3 protein. The table includes some 17,000 distinct CDR3 sequences, less than 50% detected once. Termini included, the CDR3 measures 17 amino acids. The germline V gene encodes CDR1 SGHRS and CDR2 YFSETQ. The sequence derives from a female donor with esophageal squamous cell carcinoma. The sequenced sample was normal esophageal tissue next to the tumor. The chain is built from TRBV5-1 and TRBJ2-7; TRBD1, the table's D call, was not compared with the DNA. The CDR3 protein is CASSLGLGQGKGYTFGS.